This TCR beta chain was recovered during a study of T cells expressing NK-cell markers. Whole-study context: Underlying the TCR beta repertoires were sorted CD3+CD56+NKG2C+, CD3+CD56+NKG2C- and CD3+CD56-NKG2C+ T cells. Among the eight sequenced donors, seven tested HCMV-seropositive and one tested seronegative. Findings and limits, study-wide: Dominance of the CD3+CD56-NKG2C+ fraction by these clonotypes also held in several donors. In a group of several donors, dominant NKG2C+ clonotypes represented about 1.0-7.5% of CD8+ T cells.

Germline values: CDR1 LNHDA, CDR2 SQIVND (reference sequence). CDR3 length: 12 amino acids. In regard to this clonotype: Its antigen remains unidentified.

TCRdb reworked the 5' RACE reads into one entry per CDR3 protein, no DNA. The sample holds about 370,000 distinct CDR3 sequences. Sequences were obtained from blood T cells: a sorted CD56 or NKG2C T cell subset, CD4+ or CD8+ T cells, or bulk PBMC T cells (not recorded which). The chain employs TRBV19 and TRBJ1-2. The sequence came from a woman between 45 and 60 years old in good health. This CDR3 reads CASSKTNYGYTF.